The 13 T cell receptor beta chains below come from one sample, sequenced in a study of blood T cell repertoires in COVID-19 (TCRdb year 2020). Library construction relied on the immunoSEQ multiplex PCR assay. Not all clones reach the TCRdb copy of this immuneACCESS table, which keeps in-frame sequences only. Checked studies attribute under half of the gap to unresolved V genes and leave the rest unexplained. The sample table records about 28,000 clones; over 70% of these occur just once. The ten largest make up approximately 15% of the sample. Sequencing was done on a sample of peripheral blood. The receptors shown here come from a man aged 65 to 79 with active COVID-19.

V usage is TRBV5-1 and J usage is TRBJ2-1; no clear D. This CDR3 region has 15 residues. Germline V gene lookup returns CDR1 SGHRS and CDR2 YFSETQ. V shed 0 bases and J shed 0 bases, with 7 bases lying between them. The CDR3 nucleotides are TGCGCCAGCAGCTTGGCCCCTAGCTCCTACAATGAGCAGTTCTTC. It encodes CASSLAPSSYNEQFF.

This clone was picked up one time. The chain employs TRBV27 and TRBJ2-2; D might be TRBD1 (5 bases). Germline V CDR1 and CDR2: MNHEY, SMNVEV (reference sequence). The ends were cut back, 6 bases at V and 8 bases at J, with 16 bases in the middle. This CDR3 comprises 14 residues. CDR3 protein: CASSTQGPGGELFF. The CDR3 nucleotides are TGTGCCAGCAGCACCCAGGGCCCCGGGGGGGAGCTGTTTTTT.

The rearrangement uses TRBV3-1 (or the pseudogene TRBV3-2) and TRBJ1-6, with D possibly matching TRBD1 (5 bases). This CDR3 spans 15 amino acids. V dropped 1 base and J dropped 5 bases, with 9 bases sitting between them. The germline CDR1 and CDR2 sequences are LGHDT and YNNKEL (reference sequence). The CDR3 DNA follows: TGTGCCAGCAGCCAAGGTCAGGGAAATAATTCACCCCTCCACTTT. It codes for CASSQGQGNNSPLHF.

The chain carries TRBV6-5 and TRBJ2-4, with 8 bases that match TRBD1. CDR3 length: 15 residues. CDR1 is MNHEY, CDR2 SVGAGI, per germline. With V trimmed by 4 bases and J by 5 bases, 7 bases remained unmatched. This chain's CDR3 is CASSSVGQGENIQYF. DNA for the CDR3: TGTGCCAGCAGTTCCGTCGGACAGGGCGAAAACATTCAGTACTTC.

The chain recombines TRBV28 with TRBJ2-7, with 7 bases lining up with TRBD1. Per the germline V gene, CDR1 is MDHEN and CDR2 is SYDVKM. The V gene end was trimmed by 5 bases and the J gene end by 2 bases; junction bases not matched to a gene: 6. The CDR3 totals 14 residues. This CDR3 reads CASSPRTGTYEQYF. The CDR3, as DNA: TGTGCCAGCAGTCCTCGGACAGGAACCTACGAGCAGTACTTC. The variable domain in full, with the rest retrieved from reference TRBV28 and TRBJ2-7, is DVKVTQSSRYLVKRTGEKVFLECVQDMDHENMFWYRQDPGLGLRLIYFSYDVKMKEKGDIPEGYSVSREKKERFSLILESASTNQTSMYLCASSPRTGTYEQYFGPGTRLTVT.

The chain carries TRBV7-3 and TRBJ2-2, with TRBD1 as a possible D gene (6 bases). Germline lookup yields CDR1 SGHTA and CDR2 FQGTGA. The V and J ends lost 5 bases and 0 bases respectively, with 13 bases between them. This CDR3 has 16 residues. This CDR3 is CASSLIGQTNTGELFF. The CDR3 DNA follows: TGTGCCAGCAGCCTGATCGGACAGACGAACACCGGGGAGCTGTTTTTT.

The chain employs TRBV15 and TRBJ2-4; D might be TRBD1 (5 bases). Trimming stripped 2 bases from V and 6 bases from J, with 17 bases between. From germline, CDR1 is LNHNV and CDR2 YYDKDF (reference sequence). This CDR3 contains 16 residues. CDR3 in DNA: TGTGCCACCAGCAGACTCACCCAGGGTTCCGGAAACATTCAGTACTTC. This encodes CATSRLTQGSGNIQYF.

V and J are TRBV6-2 or TRBV6-3 and TRBJ2-1; 10 bases agree with TRBD2. The V gene's germline CDR1 is MNHEY and CDR2 SVGEGT. The CDR3 contains 17 residues. V lost 0 bases, J lost 3 bases, and 5 bases stayed unmatched. The CDR3, as DNA: TGTGCCAGCAGTTACTCCCACAGCGGGGGGGGCTACAATGAGCAGTTCTTC. Translating gives CASSYSHSGGGYNEQFF.

This sequence joins TRBV5-4 and TRBJ2-3, with TRBD2 matching over 8 bases. This CDR3 region has 15 residues. Germline-derived CDR1 and CDR2 are SGHNT and YYREEE (reference sequence). The V and J ends lost 1 base and 2 bases, in that order; junction bases with no gene match: 3. The CDR3 DNA sequence: TGTGCCAGCAGCTTGCAGCGGGAGATCACAGATACGCAGTATTTT. It translates to CASSLQREITDTQYF.

The CDR3 nucleotides read TGCGCCAGCAGCTCAAGCCCGGGACAGGGGTTAAATGAGCAGTTCTTC. Translation gives CASSSSPGQGLNEQFF. The chain employs TRBV5-1 and TRBJ2-1; the match to TRBD1 covers 10 bases. CDR3 length equals 16 residues. With 3 bases clipped from V and 7 bases from J, the junction kept 10 bases outside the gene matches. Germline lookup yields CDR1 SGHRS and CDR2 YFSETQ.

J is TRBJ1-6 and V is TRBV7-9; possibly TRBD1 for D (6 bases). This CDR3 is built from 14 residues. V was trimmed by 5 bases and J by 7 bases, leaving 12 bases between them. The germline gives CDR1 SEHNR, CDR2 FQNEAQ (reference sequence). CDR3 residues: CASSRAGANSPLHF. DNA of the CDR3: TGTGCCAGCAGCCGGGCGGGGGCAAATTCACCCCTCCACTTT.

The chain joins TRBV21-1 to TRBJ1-1; the table gives TRBD1 as D, unverified against the DNA. TRBV21-1 is a documented pseudogene. The CDR3 has 18 residues. Written as DNA, the CDR3 is TGTGCCAGCAGCAATTTGGTGTTTCGGGACAGGGAAAACACTGAAGCTTTCTTT. Its protein product is CASSNLVFRDRENTEAFF.

The V call is TRBV6-1, the J call TRBJ2-3, with TRBD2 identical over 12 bases. Germline CDR1 MNHNS, CDR2 SASEGT. The CDR3 runs to 15 residues. Unmatched junction bases numbered 1, after V lost 2 bases and J lost 4 bases. Here the CDR3 reads CASSELAGGPDTQYF. CDR3 DNA sequence: TGTGCCAGCAGTGAACTAGCGGGGGGGCCAGATACGCAGTATTTT.